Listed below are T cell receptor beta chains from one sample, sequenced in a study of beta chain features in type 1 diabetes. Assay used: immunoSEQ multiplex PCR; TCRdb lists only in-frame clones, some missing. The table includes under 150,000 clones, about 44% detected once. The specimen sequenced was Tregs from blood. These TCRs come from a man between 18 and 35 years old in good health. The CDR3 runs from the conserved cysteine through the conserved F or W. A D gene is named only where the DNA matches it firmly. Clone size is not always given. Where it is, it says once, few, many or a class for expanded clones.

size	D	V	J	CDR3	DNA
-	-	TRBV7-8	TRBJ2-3	CASSPRLVTDTQYF	TGTGCCAGCAGCCCCCGGTTGGTCACAGATACGCAGTATTTT
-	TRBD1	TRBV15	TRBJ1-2	CATSAGTGYGYTF	TGTGCCACCAGCGCCGGGACAGGCTATGGCTACACCTTC
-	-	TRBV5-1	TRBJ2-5	CASSWTVQETQYF	TGCGCCAGCAGCTGGACAGTACAAGAGACCCAGTACTTC
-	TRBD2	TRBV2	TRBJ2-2	CASSEPVLAGVHGELFF	TGTGCCAGCAGTGAACCTGTACTAGCGGGAGTCCACGGGGAGCTGTTTTTT
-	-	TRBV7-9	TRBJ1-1	CASSPTGYTEAFF	TGTGCCAGCAGCCCTACGGGTTACACTGAAGCTTTCTTT
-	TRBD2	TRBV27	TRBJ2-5	CASSLAGEGETQYF	TGTGCCAGCTCACTAGCGGGCGAGGGGGAGACCCAGTACTTC
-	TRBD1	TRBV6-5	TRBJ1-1	CASRSGGKNTEAFF	TGTGCCAGCAGATCAGGGGGCAAGAACACTGAAGCTTTCTTT
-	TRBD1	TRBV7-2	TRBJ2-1	CASSLAQDRLKFF	TGTGCCAGCAGCTTAGCGCAGGACAGGTTAAAGTTCTTC
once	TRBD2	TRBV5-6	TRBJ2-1	CASSLFRTSGRTEQFF	TGTGCCAGCAGCTTGTTTAGGACTAGCGGGAGGACTGAGCAGTTCTTC
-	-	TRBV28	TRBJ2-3	CASSLNSGDTQYF	TGTGCCAGCAGTTTGAACAGTGGGGATACGCAGTATTTT
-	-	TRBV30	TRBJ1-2	CAWTPGLNYGYTF	TGTGCCTGGACCCCAGGGCTTAACTATGGCTACACCTTC
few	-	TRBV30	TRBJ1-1	CAWSAPPAAAFF	TGTGCCTGGAGTGCGCCACCGGCGGCTGCTTTCTTT
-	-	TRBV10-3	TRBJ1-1	CATGTAGVAFF	TGTGCCACTGGGACGGCAGGGGTAGCTTTCTTT
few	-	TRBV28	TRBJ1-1	CASSSVGHFF	TGTGCCAGCAGTTCGGTAGGACATTTCTTT